This T cell receptor beta chain was documented in a study of blood T cell repertoires in COVID-19. Germline V gene sequence: CDR1 SNHLY, CDR2 FYNNEI. With 9 bases clipped from V and 3 bases from J, the junction kept 12 bases outside the gene matches. This CDR3 has 15 amino acids. Profiled with immunoSEQ multiplex PCR; TCRdb holds only in-frame clones, not every one. The data show roughly 300,000 clones, around 90% seen once. Sequencing was performed on peripheral blood. The chain uses TRBV2 and TRBJ2-7; 9 nucleotides agree with TRBD1. The clonotype comes from a young woman with COVID-19, enrolled during active disease. CDR3 loop: CASQEGGTGFYEQYF. In nucleotides, the CDR3 is TGTGCCAGTCAGGAAGGGGGGACAGGGTTCTACGAGCAGTACTTC.